This passage covers 20 T cell receptor beta chains from one sample sequenced in a study of shared clonotypes between healthy human individuals. Generated by immunoSEQ multiplex PCR, the TCRdb table keeps only in-frame clones and is missing some. The data contain about 680,000 clones, 92% of them singletons. The naive CD8 subset, CD45RO-negative cells positively selected for CCR7, excluded terminally differentiated effector memory CD45RA+ cells. Source material: naive CD8+ T cells sorted from blood. All receptors come from a young man in good health.

V gene TRBV4-2 combines with J gene TRBJ2-2; the match to TRBD2 covers 9 bases. V lost 0 bases and J lost 0; bases outside the gene matches: 11. The CDR3 has 20 residues. Germline-derived CDR1 and CDR2 are LGHNA and YNFKEQ. In DNA, the CDR3 is TGTGCCAGCAGCCAAGACCCGGGACTAGCAGTCATAACGAACACCGGGGAGCTGTTTTTT. It translates to CASSQDPGLAVITNTGELFF.

Concerning this clone itself: The same CDR3 arises from other DNA sequences in this sample as well. The CDR3 spells CASSLSGVNEQFF. The CDR3 bases are TGTGCCAGCAGTTTATCGGGCGTAAATGAGCAGTTCTTC. The chain employs TRBV28 and TRBJ2-1; D uncertain. Trimming cost V 1 base and J 7 bases, with 8 bases left between them. The germline gives CDR1 MDHEN, CDR2 SYDVKM. This CDR3 region has 13 residues.

The V call is TRBV6-1, the J call TRBJ2-5, with TRBD1 matching 12 bases. J gave up 4 bases and V 4 bases, and 4 bases lay outside the gene matches. The CDR3 has 15 residues. CDR1 MNHNS and CDR2 SASEGT come from the germline V gene. The DNA for the CDR3 is TGTGCCAGCAGTGCCGGGGACAGGGGGCGAGAGACCCAGTACTTC. Amino acid sequence: CASSAGDRGRETQYF.

The J gene is TRBJ2-7, the V gene TRBV5-1; 7 bases match TRBD1. Germline V gene lookup returns CDR1 SGHRS and CDR2 YFSETQ. Germline trimming cut 0 bases from V and 5 bases from J; bases unmatched to any gene: 2. This CDR3 has 13 amino acids. CDR3 loop: CASSLATGDEQYF. The CDR3 DNA sequence: TGCGCCAGCAGCTTGGCTACAGGGGACGAGCAGTACTTC.

The chain has TRBV9 and TRBJ2-6; 10 bases line up with TRBD1. The CDR3 length is 18 residues. V lost 3 bases, J lost 1 base, and 7 bases stayed unmatched. CDR1 and CDR2 (germline): SGDLS, YYNGEE. The CDR3 loop is CASSGWTGGISGANVLTF. The CDR3, as DNA: TGTGCCAGCAGCGGCTGGACAGGGGGAATATCTGGGGCCAACGTCCTGACTTTC.

The CDR3 nucleotides read TGTGCCAGCAGCTCGACCGGGACAGGGAAAGATACGCAGTATTTT. Protein: CASSSTGTGKDTQYF. The gene calls are TRBV7-9 and TRBJ2-3; 9 positions match TRBD1. V dropped 4 bases and J dropped 5; count of bases not matched to a gene: 7. CDR1 is SEHNR and CDR2 is FQNEAQ in the germline V gene (reference sequence). The CDR3 runs 15 residues.

This CDR3 reads CASSPGGGAFF. The CDR3 nucleotides read TGTGCCAGCAGCCCCGGGGGCGGTGCTTTCTTT. V and J are TRBV5-5 and TRBJ1-1, with D possibly TRBD1 on 6 matching bases. Between the trimmed V and J ends, which lost 4 bases and 11 bases, there was a span of 12 bases. The CDR3 is made up of 11 amino acids. Germline V gene data show CDR1 as SGHKS and CDR2 as YYEKEE (reference sequence).

The chain couples TRBV5-4 to TRBJ2-7; 13 bases line up with TRBD2. The length of the CDR3 is 17 residues. Per the germline V gene, CDR1 is SGHNT and CDR2 is YYREEE (reference sequence). J gave up 2 bases and V 4 bases, and 9 bases lay outside the gene matches. The CDR3 protein is CASSAWTSGSSAYEQYF. Here the CDR3 DNA reads TGTGCCAGCAGCGCATGGACTAGCGGGAGTAGCGCCTACGAGCAGTACTTC.

This CDR3 is CASSERGNEQFF. In DNA, the CDR3 is TGCGCCAGCAGTGAGCGGGGGAATGAGCAGTTCTTC. The chain recombines TRBV10-2 with TRBJ2-1; D perhaps matches TRBD2 (6 bases). Germline-derived CDR1 and CDR2 are WSHSY and SAAADI. V lost 2 bases and J lost 7, with 6 bases in between. This CDR3 is built from 12 residues.

The genes are TRBV29-1 and TRBJ2-1; perhaps D is TRBD1 or TRBD2 (5 bases each). This CDR3 comprises 14 residues. The V and J ends lost 2 bases and 0 bases respectively, with 8 bases between them. Per the germline V gene, CDR1 is SQVTM and CDR2 is ANQGSEA. The CDR3 here is CSVETGGSYNEQFF. The CDR3 coding sequence is TGCAGCGTTGAAACAGGAGGCTCCTACAATGAGCAGTTCTTC.

Only a few counts were recorded for this clone. As DNA, the CDR3 is TGTGCCAGCAGTTCGGGGACTAGAGTCACAGATACGCAGTATTTT. Translated: CASSSGTRVTDTQYF. The rearrangement uses TRBV27 and TRBJ2-3, with 8 nucleotides matching TRBD2. The CDR3 contains 15 residues. Per the germline V gene, CDR1 is MNHEY and CDR2 is SMNVEV (reference sequence). V lost 4 bases and J lost 2; bases outside the gene matches: 5.

Here the CDR3 reads CASSFGESGRPQHF. The CDR3 DNA is TGTGCCAGCAGTTTCGGGGAATCTGGGCGGCCCCAGCATTTT. The chain employs TRBV28 and TRBJ1-5, with D hard to call. V lost 3 bases and J 9 bases, leaving 15 bases between the germline ends. CDR1 and CDR2 (germline): MDHEN, SYDVKM. The CDR3 totals 14 residues.

V usage is TRBV7-2 and J usage is TRBJ2-7, with D tentatively TRBD1 or TRBD2 (5 bases each). Germline-derived CDR1 and CDR2 are SGHTA and FQGNSA. The CDR3 sequence is 15 residues long. Trimming shortened V by 1 base and J by 2 bases, and 12 bases separated the two germline ends. The CDR3 here is CASSLEGTATYEQYF. CDR3 in DNA: TGTGCCAGCAGCTTAGAGGGGACGGCAACCTACGAGCAGTACTTC.

The chain has TRBV19 and TRBJ2-1; 10 bases are a match to TRBD2. Germline V lookup: CDR1 LNHDA, CDR2 SQIVND (reference sequence). This CDR3 is 16 amino acids long. V gave up 3 bases and J gave up 4 bases; unmatched junction bases: 6. CDR3 nucleotides: TGTGCCAGTAGTATCGGGGTAGCGGGAGGTTACAATGAGCAGTTCTTC. Its protein product is CASSIGVAGGYNEQFF.

V and J are TRBV27 and TRBJ2-1; D is ambiguous. V was cut by 3 bases and J by 10 bases, with 16 bases left in between. The V gene's germline CDR1 is MNHEY and CDR2 SMNVEV (reference sequence). There are 14 residues in the CDR3. For the CDR3, the DNA is TGTGCCAGCAGTTTTGCCGGCGGTCTGGGCGAGCAGTTCTTC. Protein product: CASSFAGGLGEQFF.

CDR3 in amino acids: CASSWLAGITGELFF. The DNA of the CDR3 is TGTGCCAGCAGCTGGCTAGCGGGGATTACCGGGGAGCTGTTTTTT. The chain is built from TRBV7-6 and TRBJ2-2; 9 bases are shared with TRBD2. Germline CDR1 reads SGHVS; CDR2 reads FNYEAQ. The CDR3 contains 15 residues. V shed 4 bases, J shed 5 bases, and the junction held 5 bases outside the gene matches.

This sequence joins TRBV4-1 and TRBJ2-7; D not certain. Trimming took 2 bases from V and 6 from J, leaving 8 bases between them. Germline loops: CDR1 MGHRA, CDR2 YSYEKL. The CDR3 length is 12 residues. The CDR3 sequence: CASSQFPTEQYF. In DNA, the CDR3 is TGCGCCAGCAGCCAATTTCCGACCGAGCAGTACTTC.

The CDR3 nucleotides are TGCGCCAGCAGCCAGGGATCCTACAATGAGCAGTTCTTC. Translated, it gives CASSQGSYNEQFF. The chain uses TRBV4-1 and TRBJ2-1; D is unresolved. Germline values: CDR1 MGHRA, CDR2 YSYEKL. This CDR3 comprises 13 residues. V gave up 3 bases and J gave up 1 base, with 4 bases separating them.

The rearrangement uses TRBV19 and TRBJ2-1, with 7 bases lining up with TRBD2. The CDR3 length is 16 residues. After removal of 3 bases from V and 3 bases from J, the junction contained 8 bases not matched to a gene. Germline CDR1 reads LNHDA; CDR2 reads SQIVND (reference sequence). CDR3: CASSIGLVSIYNEQFF. As DNA, the CDR3 is TGTGCCAGTAGTATCGGACTAGTATCCATCTACAATGAGCAGTTCTTC.

V usage is TRBV11-2 and J usage is TRBJ2-1; either TRBD1 or TRBD2 may supply D (5 bases each). There are 18 residues in the CDR3. Trimming stripped 5 bases from V and 6 bases from J, with 26 bases between. Germline CDR1 reads SGHAT; CDR2 reads FQNNGV. CDR3 coding DNA: TGTGCCAGCAGCCGTACTCTCCCCGGGACCTCGAAAGTCAATGAGCAGTTCTTC. Its translation: CASSRTLPGTSKVNEQFF.